This T cell receptor beta chain was identified during a study of T cell responses to AZD1222 COVID-19 vaccine. The CDR3 totals 16 residues. J was trimmed by 1 base and V by 4 bases; bases with no gene match: 8. CDR1 is SGHTA, CDR2 FQGNSA, per germline. Sequenced by immunoSEQ multiplex PCR; TCRdb stores in-frame clones only, minus some. The table lists 100,000 or so clones, around 87% of them singletons. Sequences were derived from peripheral blood, sampled on day 0 of MenACWY control vaccination. The chain carries TRBV7-2 and TRBJ2-3; 7 bases align to TRBD2. The sequence was collected from an adult in good health. The CDR3 DNA follows: TGTGCCAGCAGCTACCAGGCTAGCGGACGCACAGATACGCAGTATTTT. Protein: CASSYQASGRTDTQYF.